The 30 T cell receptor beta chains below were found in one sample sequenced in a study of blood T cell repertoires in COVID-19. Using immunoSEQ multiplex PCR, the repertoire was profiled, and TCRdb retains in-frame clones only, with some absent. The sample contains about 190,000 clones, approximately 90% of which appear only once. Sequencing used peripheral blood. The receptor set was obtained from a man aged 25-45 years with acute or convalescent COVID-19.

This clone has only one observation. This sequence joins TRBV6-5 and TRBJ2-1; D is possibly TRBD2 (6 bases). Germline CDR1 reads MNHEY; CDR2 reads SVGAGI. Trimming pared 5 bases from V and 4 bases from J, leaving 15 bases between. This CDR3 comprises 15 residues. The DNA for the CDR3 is TGTGCCAGCAGTATCGGACTACAGAAGTACAATGAGCAGTTCTTC. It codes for CASSIGLQKYNEQFF.

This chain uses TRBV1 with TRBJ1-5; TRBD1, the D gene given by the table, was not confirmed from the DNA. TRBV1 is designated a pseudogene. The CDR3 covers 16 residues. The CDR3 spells CTSSHPRQGIDQPQHF. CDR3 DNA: TGCACCAGCAGCCACCCCCGGCAGGGAATAGATCAGCCCCAGCATTTT.

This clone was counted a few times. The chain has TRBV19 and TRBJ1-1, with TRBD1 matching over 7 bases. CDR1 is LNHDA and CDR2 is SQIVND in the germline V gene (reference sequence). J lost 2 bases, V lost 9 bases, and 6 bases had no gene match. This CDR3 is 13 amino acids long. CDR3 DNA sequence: TGTGCCAGCTCGACAGGGACTAACACTGAAGCTTTCTTT. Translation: CASSTGTNTEAFF.

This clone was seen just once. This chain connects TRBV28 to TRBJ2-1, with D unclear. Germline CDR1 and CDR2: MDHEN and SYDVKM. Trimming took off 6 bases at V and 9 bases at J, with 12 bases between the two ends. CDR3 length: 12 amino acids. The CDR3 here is CASSPTVTEQFF. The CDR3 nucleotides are TGTGCCAGCAGCCCCACAGTTACTGAGCAGTTCTTC.

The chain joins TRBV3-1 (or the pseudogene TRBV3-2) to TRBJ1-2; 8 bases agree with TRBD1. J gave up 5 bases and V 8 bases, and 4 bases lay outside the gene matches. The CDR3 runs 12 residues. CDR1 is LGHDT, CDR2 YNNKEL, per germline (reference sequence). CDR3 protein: CASRDRGYGYTF. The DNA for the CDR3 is TGTGCCAGCCGCGACAGGGGTTATGGCTACACCTTC.

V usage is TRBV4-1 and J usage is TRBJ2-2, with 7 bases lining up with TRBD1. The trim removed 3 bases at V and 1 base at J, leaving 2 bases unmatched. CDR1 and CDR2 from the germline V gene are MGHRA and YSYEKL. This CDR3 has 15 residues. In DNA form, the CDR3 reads TGCGCCAGCAGCCAGGGACAGAAGAACACCGGGGAGCTGTTTTTT. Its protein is CASSQGQKNTGELFF.

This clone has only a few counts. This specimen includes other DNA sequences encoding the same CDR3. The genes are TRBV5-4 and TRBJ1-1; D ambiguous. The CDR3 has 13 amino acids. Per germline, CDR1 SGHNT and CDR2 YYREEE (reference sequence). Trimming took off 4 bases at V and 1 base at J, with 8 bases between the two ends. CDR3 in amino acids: CASSPDKNTEAFF. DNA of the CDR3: TGTGCCAGCAGCCCTGACAAGAACACTGAAGCTTTCTTT.

CDR3 sequence reads: CASSWTAAYEQYF. The CDR3 nucleotides read TGTGCCAGCAGCTGGACAGCGGCCTACGAGCAGTACTTC. The chain couples TRBV28 to TRBJ2-7; maybe TRBD1 (6 bases). The germline V and J ends were trimmed by 6 bases and 2 bases, with 11 bases remaining between them. This CDR3 spans 13 amino acids. Germline CDR1 is MDHEN and CDR2 is SYDVKM.

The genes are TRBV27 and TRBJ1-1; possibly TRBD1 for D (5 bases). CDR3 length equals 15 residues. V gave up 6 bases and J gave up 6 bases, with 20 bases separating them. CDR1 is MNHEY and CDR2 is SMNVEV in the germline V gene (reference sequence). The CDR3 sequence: CASRPPDRSVPEAFF. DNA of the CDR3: TGTGCCAGCAGGCCCCCTGACAGATCGGTACCTGAAGCTTTCTTT.

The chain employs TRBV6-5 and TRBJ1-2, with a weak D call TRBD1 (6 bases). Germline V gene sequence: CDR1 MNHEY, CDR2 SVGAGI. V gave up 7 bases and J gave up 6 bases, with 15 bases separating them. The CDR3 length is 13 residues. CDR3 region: CASTQGGTNGYTF. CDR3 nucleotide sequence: TGTGCCAGCACTCAAGGGGGTACCAATGGCTACACCTTC.

CDR3 amino acids: CASSEGAEAGTQHF. CDR3 DNA: TGTGCCAGCAGTGAGGGTGCGGAAGCAGGGACCCAGCATTTT. The chain links TRBV6-4 to TRBJ1-5, with D possibly TRBD1 on 5 matching bases. Germline V lookup: CDR1 MRHNA, CDR2 SNTAGT. The CDR3 extends over 14 amino acids. V lost 3 bases to trimming and J lost 11 bases, with 17 bases between them.

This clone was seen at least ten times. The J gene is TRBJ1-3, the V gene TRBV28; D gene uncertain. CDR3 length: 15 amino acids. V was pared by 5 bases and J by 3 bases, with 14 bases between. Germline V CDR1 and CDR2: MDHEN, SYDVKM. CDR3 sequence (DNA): TGTGCCAGCAGTAGCCGGCAGACAATTGGAAACACCATATATTTT. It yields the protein CASSSRQTIGNTIYF.

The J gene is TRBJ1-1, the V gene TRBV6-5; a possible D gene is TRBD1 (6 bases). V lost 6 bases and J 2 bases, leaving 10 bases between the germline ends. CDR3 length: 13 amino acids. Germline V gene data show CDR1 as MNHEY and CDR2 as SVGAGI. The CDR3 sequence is CASSGTPNTEAFF. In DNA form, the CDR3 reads TGTGCCAGCAGCGGGACACCTAACACTGAAGCTTTCTTT.

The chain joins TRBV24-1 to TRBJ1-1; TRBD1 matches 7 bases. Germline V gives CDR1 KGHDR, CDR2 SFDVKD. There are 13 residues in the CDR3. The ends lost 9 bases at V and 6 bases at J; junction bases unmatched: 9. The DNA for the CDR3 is TGTGCCACCCGGGCGGGGACAGCCGCTGAAGCTTTCTTT. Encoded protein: CATRAGTAAEAFF.

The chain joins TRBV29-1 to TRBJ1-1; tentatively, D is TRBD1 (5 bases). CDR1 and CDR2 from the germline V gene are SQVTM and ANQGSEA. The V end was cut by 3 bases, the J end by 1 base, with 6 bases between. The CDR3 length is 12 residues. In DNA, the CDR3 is TGCAGCGTTGACAGGGAGAACACTGAAGCTTTCTTT. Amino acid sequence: CSVDRENTEAFF. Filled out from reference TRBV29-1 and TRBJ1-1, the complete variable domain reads SAVISQKPSRDICQRGTSLTIQCQVDSQVTMMFWYRQQPGQSLTLIATANQGSEATYESGFVIDKFPISRPNLTFSTLTVSNMSPEDSSIYLCSVDRENTEAFFGQGTRLTVV.

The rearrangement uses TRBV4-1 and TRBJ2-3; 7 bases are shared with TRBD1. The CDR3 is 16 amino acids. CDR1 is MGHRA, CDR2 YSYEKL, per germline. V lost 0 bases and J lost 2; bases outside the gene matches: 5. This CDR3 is CASSQDWTGFTDTQYF. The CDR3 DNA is TGCGCCAGCAGCCAAGACTGGACAGGCTTCACAGATACGCAGTATTTT.

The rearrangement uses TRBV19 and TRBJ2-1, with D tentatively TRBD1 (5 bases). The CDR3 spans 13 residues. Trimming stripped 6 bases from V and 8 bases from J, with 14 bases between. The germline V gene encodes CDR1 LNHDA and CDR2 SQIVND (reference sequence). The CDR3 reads CASSLAPGYEQFF. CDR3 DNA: TGTGCCAGTAGCCTCGCCCCAGGGTATGAGCAGTTCTTC. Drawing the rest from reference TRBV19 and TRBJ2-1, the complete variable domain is DGGITQSPKYLFRKEGQNVTLSCEQNLNHDAMYWYRQDPGQGLRLIYYSQIVNDFQKGDIAEGYSVSREKKESFPLTVTSAQKNPTAFYLCASSLAPGYEQFFGPGTRLTVL.

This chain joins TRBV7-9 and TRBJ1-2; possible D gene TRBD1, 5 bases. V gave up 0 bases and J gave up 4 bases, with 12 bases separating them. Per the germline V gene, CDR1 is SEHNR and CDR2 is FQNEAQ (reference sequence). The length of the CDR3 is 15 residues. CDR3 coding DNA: TGTGCCAGCAGCTTAGCGTCGGCGGGGCCCTATGGCTACACCTTC. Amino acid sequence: CASSLASAGPYGYTF. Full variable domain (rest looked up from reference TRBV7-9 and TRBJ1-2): DTGVSQNPRHKITKRGQNVTFRCDPISEHNRLYWYRQTLGQGPEFLTYFQNEAQLEKSRLLSDRFSAERPKGSFSTLEIQRTEQGDSAMYLCASSLASAGPYGYTFGSGTRLTVV.

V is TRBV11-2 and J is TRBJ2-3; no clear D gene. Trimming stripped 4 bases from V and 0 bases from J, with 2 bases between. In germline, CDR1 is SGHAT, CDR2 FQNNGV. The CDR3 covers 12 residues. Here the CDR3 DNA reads TGTGCCAGCAGCTCTAGCACAGATACGCAGTATTTT. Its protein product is CASSSSTDTQYF.

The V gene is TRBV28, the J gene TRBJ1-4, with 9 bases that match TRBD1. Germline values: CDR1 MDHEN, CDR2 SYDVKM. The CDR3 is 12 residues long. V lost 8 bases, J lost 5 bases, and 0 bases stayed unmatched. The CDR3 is CASGQGNEKLFF. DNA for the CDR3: TGTGCCAGCGGACAGGGGAATGAAAAACTGTTTTTT. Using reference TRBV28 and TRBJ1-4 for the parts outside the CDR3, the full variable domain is DVKVTQSSRYLVKRTGEKVFLECVQDMDHENMFWYRQDPGLGLRLIYFSYDVKMKEKGDIPEGYSVSREKKERFSLILESASTNQTSMYLCASGQGNEKLFFGSGTQLSVL.

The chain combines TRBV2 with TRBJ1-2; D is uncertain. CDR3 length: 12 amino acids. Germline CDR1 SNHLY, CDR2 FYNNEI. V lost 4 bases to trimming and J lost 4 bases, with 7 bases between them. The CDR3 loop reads CASSGGVYGYTF. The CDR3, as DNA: TGTGCCAGCAGTGGCGGAGTCTATGGCTACACCTTC.

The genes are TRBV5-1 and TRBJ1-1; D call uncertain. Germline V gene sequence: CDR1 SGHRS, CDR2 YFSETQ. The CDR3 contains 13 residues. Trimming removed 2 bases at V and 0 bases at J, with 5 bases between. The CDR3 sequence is CASSFTLNTEAFF. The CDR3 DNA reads TGCGCCAGCAGCTTCACACTGAACACTGAAGCTTTCTTT. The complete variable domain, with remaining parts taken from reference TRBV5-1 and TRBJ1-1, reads KAGVTQTPRYLIKTRGQQVTLSCSPISGHRSVSWYQQTPGQGLQFLFEYFSETQRNKGNFPGRFSGRQFSNSRSEMNVSTLELGDSALYLCASSFTLNTEAFFGQGTRLTVV.

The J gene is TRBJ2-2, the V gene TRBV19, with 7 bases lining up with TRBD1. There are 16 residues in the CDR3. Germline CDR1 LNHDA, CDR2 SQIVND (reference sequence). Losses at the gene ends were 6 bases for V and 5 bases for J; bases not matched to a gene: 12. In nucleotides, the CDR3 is TGTGCCAGTAGGAAAGGACAGGTTGGGTCGACCGGGGAGCTGTTTTTT. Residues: CASRKGQVGSTGELFF.

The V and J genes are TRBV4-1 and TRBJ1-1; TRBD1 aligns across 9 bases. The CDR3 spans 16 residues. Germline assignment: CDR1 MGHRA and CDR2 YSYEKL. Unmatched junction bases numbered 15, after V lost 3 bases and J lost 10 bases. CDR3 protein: CASSQGETGGFSGAFF. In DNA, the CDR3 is TGCGCCAGCAGCCAGGGGGAGACAGGGGGTTTTAGTGGAGCTTTCTTT.

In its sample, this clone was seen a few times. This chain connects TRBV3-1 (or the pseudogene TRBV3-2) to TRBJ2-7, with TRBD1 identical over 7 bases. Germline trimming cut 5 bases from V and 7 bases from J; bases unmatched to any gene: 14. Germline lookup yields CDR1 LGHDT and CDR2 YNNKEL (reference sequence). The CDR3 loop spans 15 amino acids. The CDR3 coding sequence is TGTGCCAGCAGCTCACCTTTGACAGGGCCCCGGGAGCAGTACTTC. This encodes CASSSPLTGPREQYF.

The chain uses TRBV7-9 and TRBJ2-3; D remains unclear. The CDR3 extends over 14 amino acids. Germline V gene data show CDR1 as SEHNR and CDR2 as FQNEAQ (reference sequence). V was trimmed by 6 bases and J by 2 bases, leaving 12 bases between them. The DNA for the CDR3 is TGTGCCAGCAGTTTCACAGAGTACACAGATACGCAGTATTTT. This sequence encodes CASSFTEYTDTQYF.

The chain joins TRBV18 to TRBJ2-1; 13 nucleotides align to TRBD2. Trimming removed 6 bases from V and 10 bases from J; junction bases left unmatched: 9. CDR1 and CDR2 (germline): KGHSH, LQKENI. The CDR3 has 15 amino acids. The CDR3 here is CASSPGLAGSQEQFF. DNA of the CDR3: TGTGCCAGCTCCCCGGGACTAGCGGGAAGCCAGGAGCAGTTCTTC.

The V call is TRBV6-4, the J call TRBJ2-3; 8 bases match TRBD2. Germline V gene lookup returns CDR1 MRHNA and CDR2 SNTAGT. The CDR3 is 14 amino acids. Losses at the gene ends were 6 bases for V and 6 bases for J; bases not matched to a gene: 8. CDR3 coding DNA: TGTGCCAGCAGGGCACGAGCGGGGGCGGATACGCAGTATTTT. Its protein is CASRARAGADTQYF.

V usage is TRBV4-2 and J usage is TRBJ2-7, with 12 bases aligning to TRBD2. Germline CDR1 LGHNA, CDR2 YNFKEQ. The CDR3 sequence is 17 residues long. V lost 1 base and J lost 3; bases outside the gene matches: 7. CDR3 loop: CASSQGTSGVAYYEQYF. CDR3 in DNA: TGTGCCAGCAGCCAAGGGACTAGCGGGGTTGCTTACTACGAGCAGTACTTC.

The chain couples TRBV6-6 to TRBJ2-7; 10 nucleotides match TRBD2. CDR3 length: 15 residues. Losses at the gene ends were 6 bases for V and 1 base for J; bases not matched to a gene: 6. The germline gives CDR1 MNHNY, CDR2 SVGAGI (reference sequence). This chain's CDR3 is CASSRAGGESYEQYF. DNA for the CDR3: TGTGCCAGCAGCCGAGCGGGGGGGGAATCCTACGAGCAGTACTTC.